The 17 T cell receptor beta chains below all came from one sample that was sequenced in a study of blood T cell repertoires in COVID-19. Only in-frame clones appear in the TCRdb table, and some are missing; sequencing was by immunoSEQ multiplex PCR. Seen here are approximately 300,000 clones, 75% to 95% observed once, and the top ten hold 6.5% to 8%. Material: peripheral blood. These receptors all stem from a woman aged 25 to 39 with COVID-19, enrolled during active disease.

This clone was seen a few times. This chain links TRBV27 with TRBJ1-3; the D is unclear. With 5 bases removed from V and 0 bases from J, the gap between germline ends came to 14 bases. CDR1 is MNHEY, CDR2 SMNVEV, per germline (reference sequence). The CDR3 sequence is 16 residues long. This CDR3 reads CASSPLGRSSGNTIYF. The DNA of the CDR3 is TGTGCCAGCAGTCCCCTGGGCAGATCCTCTGGAAACACCATATATTTT.

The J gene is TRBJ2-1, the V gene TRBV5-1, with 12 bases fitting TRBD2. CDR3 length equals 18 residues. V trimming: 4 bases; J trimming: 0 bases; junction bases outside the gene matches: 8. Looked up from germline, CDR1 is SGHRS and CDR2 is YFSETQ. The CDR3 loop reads CASSLRTSGASSYNEQFF. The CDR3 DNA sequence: TGCGCCAGCAGCCTCCGGACTAGCGGGGCGAGCTCCTACAATGAGCAGTTCTTC.

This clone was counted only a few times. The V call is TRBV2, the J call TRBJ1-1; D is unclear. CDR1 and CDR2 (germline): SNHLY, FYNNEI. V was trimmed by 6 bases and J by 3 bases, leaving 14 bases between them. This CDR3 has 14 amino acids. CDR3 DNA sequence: TGTGCCAGCAGCGCGATTTCTAGATACACTGAAGCTTTCTTT. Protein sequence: CASSAISRYTEAFF. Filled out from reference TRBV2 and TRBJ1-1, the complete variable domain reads EPEVTQTPSHQVTQMGQEVILRCVPISNHLYFYWYRQILGQKVEFLVSFYNNEISEKSEIFDDQFSVERPDGSNFTLKIRSTKLEDSAMYFCASSAISRYTEAFFGQGTRLTVV.

This CDR3 reads CASSLAGREEQWQPQHF. CDR3 coding DNA: TGCGCCAGCAGCTTGGCGGGCAGGGAAGAGCAATGGCAGCCCCAGCATTTT. This chain connects TRBV5-1 to TRBJ1-5; D is perhaps TRBD1 (5 bases). The CDR3 spans 17 residues. Germline V gene data show CDR1 as SGHRS and CDR2 as YFSETQ. Trimming pared 0 bases from V and 7 bases from J, leaving 20 bases between.

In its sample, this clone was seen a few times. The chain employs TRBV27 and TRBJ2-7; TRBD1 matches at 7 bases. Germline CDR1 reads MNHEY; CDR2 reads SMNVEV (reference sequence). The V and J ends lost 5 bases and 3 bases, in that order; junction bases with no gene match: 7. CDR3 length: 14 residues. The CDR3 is CASSPGQLGYEQYF. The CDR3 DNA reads TGTGCCAGCAGTCCGGGACAGCTAGGCTACGAGCAGTACTTC.

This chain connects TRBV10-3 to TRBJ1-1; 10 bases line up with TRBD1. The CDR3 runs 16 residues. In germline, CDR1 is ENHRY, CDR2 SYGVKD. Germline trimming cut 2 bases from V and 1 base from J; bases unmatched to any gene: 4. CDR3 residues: CAISEGTGAGNTEAFF. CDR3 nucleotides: TGTGCCATCAGTGAGGGGACAGGGGCCGGGAACACTGAAGCTTTCTTT.

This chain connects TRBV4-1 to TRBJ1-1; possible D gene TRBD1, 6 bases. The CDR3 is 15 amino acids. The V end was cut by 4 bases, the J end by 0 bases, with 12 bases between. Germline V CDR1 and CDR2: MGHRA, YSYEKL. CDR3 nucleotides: TGCGCCAGCAGCCCTGGGGGCCGGATGAACACTGAAGCTTTCTTT. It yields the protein CASSPGGRMNTEAFF.

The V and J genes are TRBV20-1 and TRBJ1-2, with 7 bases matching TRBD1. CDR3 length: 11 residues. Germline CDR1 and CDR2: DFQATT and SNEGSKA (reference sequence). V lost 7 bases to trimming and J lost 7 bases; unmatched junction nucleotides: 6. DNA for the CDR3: TGCAGTGGGGACAGTCATGGTGGCTACACCTTC. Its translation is CSGDSHGGYTF.

Here the CDR3 DNA reads TGTGCCGCAACATACCCCGGGACTGAAGCTTTCTTT. It specifies CAATYPGTEAFF. This sequence joins TRBV28 and TRBJ1-1; D gene ambiguous. The CDR3 runs to 12 residues. The V gene lost 11 bases and the J gene lost 5 bases, with 15 bases spanning the gap. Germline V gives CDR1 MDHEN, CDR2 SYDVKM.

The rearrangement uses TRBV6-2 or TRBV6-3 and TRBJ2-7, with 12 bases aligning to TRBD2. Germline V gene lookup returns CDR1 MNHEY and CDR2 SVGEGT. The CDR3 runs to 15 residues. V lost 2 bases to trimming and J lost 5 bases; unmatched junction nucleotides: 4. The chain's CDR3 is CASSYRLAGVDEQYF. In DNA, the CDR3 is TGTGCCAGCAGTTACAGACTAGCGGGAGTCGACGAGCAGTACTTC.

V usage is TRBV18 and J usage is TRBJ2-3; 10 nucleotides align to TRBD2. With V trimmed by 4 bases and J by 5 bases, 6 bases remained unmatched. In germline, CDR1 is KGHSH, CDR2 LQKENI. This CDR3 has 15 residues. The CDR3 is CASSLSGRALDTQYF. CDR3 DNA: TGTGCCAGCTCACTAAGCGGGAGGGCCTTAGATACGCAGTATTTT.

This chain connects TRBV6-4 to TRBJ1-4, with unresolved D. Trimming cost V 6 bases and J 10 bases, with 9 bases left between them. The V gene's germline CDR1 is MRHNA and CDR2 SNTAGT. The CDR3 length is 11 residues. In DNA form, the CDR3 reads TGTGCCAGCAGCGACGGGCTAAAACTGTTTTTT. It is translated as CASSDGLKLFF.

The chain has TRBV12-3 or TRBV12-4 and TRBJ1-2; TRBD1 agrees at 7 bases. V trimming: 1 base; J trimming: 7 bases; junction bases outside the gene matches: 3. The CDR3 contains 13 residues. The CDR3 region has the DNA TGTGCCAGCAGTTTAGGGCAGGGGGGTGGCTACACCTTC. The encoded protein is CASSLGQGGGYTF.

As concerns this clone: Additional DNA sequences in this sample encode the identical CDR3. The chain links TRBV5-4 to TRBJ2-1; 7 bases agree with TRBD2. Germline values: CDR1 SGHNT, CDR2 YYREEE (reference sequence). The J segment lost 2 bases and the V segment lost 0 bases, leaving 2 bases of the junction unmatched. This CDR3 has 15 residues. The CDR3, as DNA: TGTGCCAGCAGCTTGGCCGGGGGGACCTACAATGAGCAGTTCTTC. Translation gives CASSLAGGTYNEQFF.

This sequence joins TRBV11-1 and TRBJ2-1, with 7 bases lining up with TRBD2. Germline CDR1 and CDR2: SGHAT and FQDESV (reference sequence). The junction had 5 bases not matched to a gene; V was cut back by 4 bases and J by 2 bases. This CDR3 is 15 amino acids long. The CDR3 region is CASSSGGSTYNEQFF. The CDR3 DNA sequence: TGTGCCAGCAGCTCAGGCGGGAGCACCTACAATGAGCAGTTCTTC.

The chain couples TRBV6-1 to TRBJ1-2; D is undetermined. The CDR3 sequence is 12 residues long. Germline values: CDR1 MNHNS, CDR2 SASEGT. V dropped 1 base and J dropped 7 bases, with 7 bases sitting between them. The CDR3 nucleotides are TGTGCCAGCAGTGAAGGACTTCCTGGCTACACCTTC. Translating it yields CASSEGLPGYTF.

CDR3 nucleotide sequence: TGTGCCACCAGTGATGGACAGGGGAAGCGCGAGCAGTACTTC. This translates into CATSDGQGKREQYF. The chain links TRBV24-1 to TRBJ2-7; TRBD1 matches at 9 bases. V trimming: 3 bases; J trimming: 6 bases; junction bases outside the gene matches: 5. The V gene's germline CDR1 is KGHDR and CDR2 SFDVKD. CDR3 length equals 14 residues.